The present entry profiles one T cell receptor beta chain with its context. Original methodology: Amplification of reference gene primers was used by the study to estimate nucleated cell counts. Assay used: immunoSEQ multiplex PCR; TCRdb lists only in-frame clones, some missing. The V and J calls and clone size were taken over from that table, and D and trimming were inferred from the DNA. Among approximately 230,000 clones listed, about 80% were seen once. This specimen belongs to a study of blood T cell repertoires in COVID-19. Looking at the study overall: The United States, Italy and Spain supplied acute and convalescent COVID-19 samples.

Unmatched junction bases numbered 7, after V lost 0 bases and J lost 2 bases. Germline V gives CDR1 SGHNT, CDR2 YYREEE (reference sequence). The CDR3 runs to 16 residues. Material: peripheral blood. This chain uses TRBV5-4 with TRBJ1-1; 7 positions agree with TRBD1. This clonotype originated in an elderly man with acute or convalescent COVID-19. The CDR3 reads CASSLGIGGLNTEAFF. Here the CDR3 DNA reads TGTGCCAGCAGCTTGGGTATAGGGGGCCTCAACACTGAAGCTTTCTTT.